This T cell receptor (beta chain) was recovered during a study of control samples from healthy donors and cancer patients. The CDR3 sequence is 15 residues long. V lost 5 bases and J 6 bases, leaving 20 bases between the germline ends. Germline CDR1 is LNHDA and CDR2 is SQIVND (reference sequence). Produced via immunoSEQ multiplex PCR; TCRdb's table is partial and in-frame only. The sample carries 85,000 to 95,000 clones, roughly nine tenths recorded once. Material: blood. The V gene is TRBV19, the J gene TRBJ2-7; D is perhaps TRBD1 or TRBD2 (5 bases each). The sequence was obtained from a woman in her seventies in good health. CDR3 sequence: CASSFFQGESGEQYF. CDR3 sequence (DNA): TGTGCCAGTAGTTTTTTCCAGGGAGAGTCCGGCGAGCAGTACTTC. The full variable domain, its missing parts supplied by reference TRBV19 and TRBJ2-7, is DGGITQSPKYLFRKEGQNVTLSCEQNLNHDAMYWYRQDPGQGLRLIYYSQIVNDFQKGDIAEGYSVSREKKESFPLTVTSAQKNPTAFYLCASSFFQGESGEQYFGPGTRLTVT.